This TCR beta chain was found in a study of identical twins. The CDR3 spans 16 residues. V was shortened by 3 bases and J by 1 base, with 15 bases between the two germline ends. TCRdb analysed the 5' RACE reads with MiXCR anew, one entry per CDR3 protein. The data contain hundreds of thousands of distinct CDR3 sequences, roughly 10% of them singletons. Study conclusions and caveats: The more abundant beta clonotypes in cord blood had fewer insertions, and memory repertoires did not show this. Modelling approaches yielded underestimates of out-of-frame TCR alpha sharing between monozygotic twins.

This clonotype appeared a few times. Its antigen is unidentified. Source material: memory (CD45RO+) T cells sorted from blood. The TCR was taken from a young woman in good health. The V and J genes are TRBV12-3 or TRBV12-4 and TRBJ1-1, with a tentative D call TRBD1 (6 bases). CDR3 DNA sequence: TGTGCCAGCAGTTTGGTTATTGGGACAAGGAACACTGAAGCTTTCTTT. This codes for CASSLVIGTRNTEAFF.